This passage covers 17 T cell receptor beta chains from one sample sequenced in a study of beta chain features in type 1 diabetes. The entirety of the isolated RNA underwent reverse transcription, so expressed TCRB transcripts were sequenced. Assay used: immunoSEQ multiplex PCR; TCRdb lists only in-frame clones, some missing. The table lists over 700,000 clones, roughly a sixth of them singletons. The sequenced sample was naive CD4+ T cells from blood. These receptor sequences come from a woman between 18 and 29 years old in good health.

The genes are TRBV6-5 and TRBJ2-7; D is possibly TRBD1 (6 bases). CDR3 size: 16 residues. The ends were cut back, 0 bases at V and 1 base at J, with 13 bases in the middle. Germline V lookup: CDR1 MNHEY, CDR2 SVGAGI. The CDR3 is CASSYSISGTSYEQYF. CDR3 DNA: TGTGCCAGCAGTTACTCGATCTCGGGGACATCCTACGAGCAGTACTTC.

In this sample, this clone turned up a few times. This rearrangement joins TRBV4-2 to TRBJ2-1; 11 nucleotides agree with TRBD2. Germline assignment: CDR1 LGHNA and CDR2 YNFKEQ. The junction had 7 bases not matched to a gene; V was cut back by 1 base and J by 5 bases. The CDR3 runs to 17 residues. The CDR3, as DNA: TGTGCCAGCAGCCAAGGTCTTGGGACTAGCGGAAACAATGAGCAGTTCTTC. Its translation is CASSQGLGTSGNNEQFF.

This chain joins TRBV7-2 and TRBJ2-3, with TRBD2 identical over 9 bases. V was pared by 5 bases and J by 2 bases, with 8 bases of the junction left unmatched. Germline assignment: CDR1 SGHTA and CDR2 FQGNSA. The CDR3 is 16 amino acids. CDR3 nucleotide sequence: TGTGCCAGCAGCCCTCGGACTAGCGCGTTCACAGATACGCAGTATTTT. Translation: CASSPRTSAFTDTQYF.

This chain joins TRBV18 and TRBJ1-1, with D maybe TRBD1 (6 bases). The CDR3 is 19 residues long. Between the trimmed V and J ends, which lost 4 bases and 4 bases, there was a span of 28 bases. Germline V gene sequence: CDR1 KGHSH, CDR2 LQKENI. This CDR3 is CASSQVSLMDSLTLTEAFF. Written as DNA, the CDR3 is TGTGCCAGCTCACAAGTGTCTCTTATGGACAGCTTGACGCTCACTGAAGCTTTCTTT.

V is TRBV28 and J is TRBJ2-1; D gene uncertain. The CDR3 has 10 residues. Per germline, CDR1 MDHEN and CDR2 SYDVKM. Trimming shortened V by 7 bases and J by 2 bases, and 0 bases separated the two germline ends. CDR3 loop: CASTYNEQFF. The CDR3 bases are TGTGCCAGCACCTACAATGAGCAGTTCTTC.

In its sample, this clone was seen a few times. The rearrangement uses TRBV7-3 and TRBJ2-6; 10 bases match TRBD2. This CDR3 is 18 amino acids long. With V trimmed by 1 base and J by 2 bases, 5 bases remained unmatched. CDR1 is SGHTA, CDR2 FQGTGA, per germline. CDR3 bases: TGTGCCAGCAGCTTAAGCGGTCTAGCGGGAGCTGGGGCCAACGTCCTGACTTTC. This codes for CASSLSGLAGAGANVLTF.

The chain is built from TRBV11-2 and TRBJ2-1; D ambiguous. V dropped 5 bases and J dropped 1 base, with 12 bases sitting between them. CDR3 length: 15 residues. CDR1 and CDR2 (germline): SGHAT, FQNNGV. CDR3 nucleotides: TGTGCCAGCAGCCCGCAGGACGCATCCTACAATGAGCAGTTCTTC. Amino acids: CASSPQDASYNEQFF.

This chain links TRBV4-3 with TRBJ2-3; D unresolved. This CDR3 comprises 16 residues. V was cut by 3 bases and J by 1 base, with 14 bases left in between. Looked up from germline, CDR1 is LGHNA and CDR2 is YSLEER. The CDR3 protein is CASSQRNSGGTDTQYF. CDR3 DNA: TGCGCCAGCAGCCAGCGGAACAGTGGGGGCACAGATACGCAGTATTTT.

The chain has TRBV9 and TRBJ2-3, with D uncertain. CDR1 and CDR2 (germline): SGDLS, YYNGEE. This CDR3 region has 14 residues. Trimming took off 1 base at V and 6 bases at J, with 12 bases between the two ends. The CDR3 coding sequence is TGTGCCAGCAGCGTATCGCCGTCCGGGGATACGCAGTATTTT. Amino acids: CASSVSPSGDTQYF.

The V call is TRBV7-6, the J call TRBJ2-2; D unclear. Germline V lookup: CDR1 SGHVS, CDR2 FNYEAQ. The CDR3 contains 13 residues. Trimming shortened V by 1 base and J by 9 bases, and 9 bases separated the two germline ends. For the CDR3, the DNA is TGTGCCAGCAGCTTAGAGACTGGGCGGGAGCTGTTTTTT. As protein: CASSLETGRELFF.

This chain connects TRBV6-6 to TRBJ2-6; 9 nucleotides align to TRBD1. CDR1 MNHNY and CDR2 SVGAGI come from the germline V gene (reference sequence). Trimming cost V 4 bases and J 0 bases; bases outside gene matches: 1. The CDR3 covers 16 residues. CDR3 protein: CASSSTGGSGANVLTF. The CDR3 coding sequence is TGTGCCAGCAGTTCGACAGGGGGCTCTGGGGCCAACGTCCTGACTTTC.

This clone occurred a few times. The V gene is TRBV7-3, the J gene TRBJ2-1, with D unresolved. Germline CDR1 reads SGHTA; CDR2 reads FQGTGA. The CDR3 extends over 15 amino acids. V was trimmed by 5 bases and J by 0 bases, leaving 11 bases between them. The CDR3 loop is CASSARQSSYNEQFF. Here the CDR3 DNA reads TGTGCCAGCAGCGCCAGGCAGAGCTCCTACAATGAGCAGTTCTTC.

The rearrangement links TRBV27 to TRBJ1-5, with 9 bases fitting TRBD1. The germline V gene has CDR1 MNHEY and CDR2 SMNVEV (reference sequence). The CDR3 spans 15 residues. V dropped 5 bases and J dropped 5; count of bases not matched to a gene: 7. The CDR3: CASSAGQGSYQPQHF. The CDR3 DNA reads as TGTGCCAGCAGTGCCGGACAGGGGAGTTATCAGCCCCAGCATTTT.

There are a few counts of this clone. The rearrangement uses TRBV7-9 and TRBJ2-2; D is undetermined. Germline CDR1 is SEHNR and CDR2 is FQNEAQ (reference sequence). V was clipped by 5 bases and J by 6 bases, with 10 bases between them. The CDR3 length is 13 residues. CDR3 coding DNA: TGTGCCAGCAGCCCCAGTGGGGCCGGGGAGCTGTTTTTT. Its protein product is CASSPSGAGELFF.

The chain carries TRBV7-9 and TRBJ2-1; D unresolved. V lost 8 bases, J lost 0 bases, and 11 bases lay in between. CDR3 length: 14 residues. CDR1 and CDR2 from the germline V gene are SEHNR and FQNEAQ (reference sequence). In DNA form, the CDR3 reads TGTGCCAGCTTGAGATCGAGCTCCTACAATGAGCAGTTCTTC. It translates to CASLRSSSYNEQFF.

Only a few counts were recorded for this clone. This rearrangement joins TRBV5-4 to TRBJ2-5; the match to TRBD2 covers 8 bases. V was pared by 4 bases and J by 2 bases, with 4 bases of the junction left unmatched. Germline lookup yields CDR1 SGHNT and CDR2 YYREEE (reference sequence). The CDR3 totals 14 residues. CDR3 sequence: CASSPLAEQETQYF. CDR3 coding DNA: TGTGCCAGCAGCCCACTAGCGGAGCAAGAGACCCAGTACTTC.

This chain connects TRBV6-6 to TRBJ2-1; D is ambiguous. Trimming took off 0 bases at V and 15 bases at J, with 12 bases between the two ends. Germline V gene sequence: CDR1 MNHNY, CDR2 SVGAGI (reference sequence). The length of the CDR3 is 12 residues. This chain's CDR3 is CASSYSVDGLFF. CDR3 sequence (DNA): TGTGCCAGCAGTTACTCTGTGGATGGGCTGTTCTTC.